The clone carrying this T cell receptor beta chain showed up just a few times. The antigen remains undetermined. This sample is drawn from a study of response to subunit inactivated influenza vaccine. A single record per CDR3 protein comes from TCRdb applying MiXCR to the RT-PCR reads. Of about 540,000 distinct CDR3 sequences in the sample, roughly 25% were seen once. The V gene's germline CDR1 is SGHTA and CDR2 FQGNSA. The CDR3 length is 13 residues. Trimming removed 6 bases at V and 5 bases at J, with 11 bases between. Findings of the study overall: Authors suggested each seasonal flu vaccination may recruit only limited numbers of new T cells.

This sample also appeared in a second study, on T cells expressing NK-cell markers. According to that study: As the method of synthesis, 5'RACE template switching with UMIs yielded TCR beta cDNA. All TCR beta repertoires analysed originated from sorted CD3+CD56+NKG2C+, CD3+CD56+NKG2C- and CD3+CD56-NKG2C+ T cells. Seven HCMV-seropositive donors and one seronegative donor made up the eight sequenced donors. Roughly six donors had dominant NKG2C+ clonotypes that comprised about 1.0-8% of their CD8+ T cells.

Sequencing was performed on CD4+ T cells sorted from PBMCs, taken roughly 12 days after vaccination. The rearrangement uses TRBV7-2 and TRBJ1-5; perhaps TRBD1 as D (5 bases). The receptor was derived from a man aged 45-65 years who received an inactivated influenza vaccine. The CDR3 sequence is CASRLSRDQPQHF. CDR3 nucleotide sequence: TGTGCCAGCAGGTTGAGCAGGGATCAGCCCCAGCATTTT.